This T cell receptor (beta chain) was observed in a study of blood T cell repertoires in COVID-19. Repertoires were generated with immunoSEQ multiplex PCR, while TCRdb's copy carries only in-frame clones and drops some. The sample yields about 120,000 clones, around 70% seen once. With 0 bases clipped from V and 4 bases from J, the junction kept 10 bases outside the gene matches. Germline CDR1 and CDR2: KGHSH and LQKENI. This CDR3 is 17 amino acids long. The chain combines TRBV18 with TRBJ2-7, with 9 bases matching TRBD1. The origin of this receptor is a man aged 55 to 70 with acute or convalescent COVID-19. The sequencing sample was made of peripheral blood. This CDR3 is CASSPPAATGGGYEQYF. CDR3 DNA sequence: TGTGCCAGCTCACCACCTGCCGCGACAGGGGGGGGATACGAGCAGTACTTC.